This passage covers 12 T cell receptor beta chains from one sample sequenced in a study of T cells in Graves' hyperthyroidism and ophthalmopathy. Authors of the study amplified TCR beta CDR3 regions from RNA transcripts. The HTBI primer set served for first-round RT-PCR of the TCR CDR3. TCRdb fed the multiplex PCR reads into MiXCR, producing one record per CDR3 protein. This table holds 600,000 or so distinct CDR3 sequences, about a sixth found once. Sequencing input: blood. The source of these receptors is a woman aged 25 to 39 with Graves' hyperthyroidism.

Many counts were recorded for this clonotype. The CDR3 DNA reads as TGTGCCAGCAGTTACTCGAGGGCAGGGGGCCGTAATTCACCCCTCCACTTT. This codes for CASSYSRAGGRNSPLHF. The chain uses TRBV6-2 or TRBV6-3 and TRBJ1-6, with 8 bases lining up with TRBD1. V gave up 0 bases and J gave up 6 bases; unmatched junction bases: 7. The CDR3 runs to 17 residues. From germline, CDR1 is MNHEY and CDR2 SVGEGT.

The CDR3: CASSVSTGVRGNQPQHF. CDR3 bases: TGTGCCAGTAGTGTCTCGACAGGGGTCAGGGGCAATCAGCCCCAGCATTTT. The chain links TRBV19 to TRBJ1-5; 8 bases are a match to TRBD1. Germline V gives CDR1 LNHDA, CDR2 SQIVND (reference sequence). Trimming removed 5 bases from V and 2 bases from J; junction bases left unmatched: 11. CDR3 size: 17 residues.

This clonotype has ten or more counts. The chain employs TRBV12-3 or TRBV12-4 and TRBJ2-1; unclear D gene. The CDR3 sequence is 12 residues long. Trimming stripped 3 bases from V and 5 bases from J, with 5 bases between. The CDR3 DNA reads as TGTGCCAGCAGTTTTATCGACAATGAGCAGTTCTTC. Translation: CASSFIDNEQFF.

This clonotype was seen ten or more times. This chain joins TRBV19 and TRBJ1-5; unclear D gene. The germline gives CDR1 LNHDA, CDR2 SQIVND (reference sequence). The CDR3 spans 17 residues. V was shortened by 5 bases and J by 3 bases, with 20 bases between the two germline ends. DNA for the CDR3: TGTGCCAGTAGTGATCTTCCGACGGGGAGGCCCAATCAGCCCCAGCATTTT. It is translated as CASSDLPTGRPNQPQHF.

This clonotype has ten or more counts. This rearrangement joins TRBV3-1 to TRBJ1-5; D might be TRBD1 (6 bases). V lost 5 bases and J 4 bases, leaving 12 bases between the germline ends. This CDR3 is 14 amino acids long. CDR1 and CDR2 (germline): LGHDT, YNNKEL (reference sequence). CDR3 DNA: TGTGCCAGCAGCATGAGACAGGAGAATCAGCCCCAGCATTTT. Translating it yields CASSMRQENQPQHF.

The chain couples TRBV20-1 to TRBJ2-5, with TRBD2 matching 7 bases. CDR1 is DFQATT, CDR2 SNEGSKA, per germline (reference sequence). This CDR3 comprises 12 residues. V was clipped by 5 bases and J by 5 bases; unmatched bases: 5. CDR3 DNA sequence: TGCAGTGCTTACAGGCGGGGGGAGACCCAGTACTTC. This translates into CSAYRRGETQYF.

This clonotype was observed at least ten times. The V call is TRBV20-1, the J call TRBJ1-6, with no clear D. CDR3 length: 11 residues. In germline, CDR1 is DFQATT, CDR2 SNEGSKA (reference sequence). Trimming removed 3 bases from V and 8 bases from J, with 5 bases in between. The CDR3 loop is CSASLDSPLHF. In DNA, the CDR3 is TGCAGTGCTAGCCTGGATTCACCCCTCCACTTT.

The sample holds many counts of this clonotype. This sequence joins TRBV27 and TRBJ2-7, with D tentatively TRBD1 or TRBD2 (5 bases each). Germline CDR1 and CDR2: MNHEY and SMNVEV (reference sequence). Trimming took 2 bases from V and 6 from J, leaving 20 bases between them. This CDR3 comprises 16 residues. In DNA, the CDR3 is TGTGCCAGCAGTTTACAGGGCTCCATCGGGAATCTCGAGCAGTACTTC. Protein product: CASSLQGSIGNLEQYF.

The chain has TRBV28 and TRBJ2-5, with D possibly TRBD1 on 5 matching bases. V was shortened by 8 bases and J by 11 bases, with 21 bases between the two germline ends. This CDR3 contains 13 residues. Germline V gene lookup returns CDR1 MDHEN and CDR2 SYDVKM. CDR3 DNA sequence: TGTGCCAGCTCCACGGGTACAGGCTTCACTCAGTACTTC. Protein: CASSTGTGFTQYF.

This clonotype came up many times. The V gene is TRBV2, the J gene TRBJ2-7; 7 bases match TRBD1. The V gene end was trimmed by 8 bases and the J gene end by 4 bases; junction bases not matched to a gene: 8. The CDR3 has 13 residues. The germline V gene has CDR1 SNHLY and CDR2 FYNNEI. CDR3 sequence: CASLGKGAYEQYF. The CDR3 DNA reads TGTGCCAGCCTTGGCAAGGGGGCGTACGAGCAGTACTTC.

This clonotype was counted a single time. The rearrangement joins TRBV7-9 to TRBJ2-5, with TRBD2 identical over 12 bases. CDR1 is SEHNR and CDR2 is FQNEAQ in the germline V gene (reference sequence). This CDR3 has 15 amino acids. V lost 2 bases and J lost 5; bases outside the gene matches: 3. As DNA, the CDR3 is TGTGCCAGCAGCTTAATGACTAGCGGGAGTGAGACCCAGTACTTC. It translates to CASSLMTSGSETQYF.

This clonotype was found many times. The chain has TRBV2 and TRBJ2-3, with 9 positions matching TRBD2. V shed 7 bases and J 3 bases; nucleotides not matched to a gene: 2. The CDR3 has 13 amino acids. CDR1 is SNHLY, CDR2 FYNNEI, per germline. This chain's CDR3 is CASKTSGTDTQYF. The CDR3 nucleotides are TGTGCCAGCAAGACTAGCGGTACAGATACGCAGTATTTT. Using reference TRBV2 and TRBJ2-3 for the parts outside the CDR3, the full variable domain is EPEVTQTPSHQVTQMGQEVILRCVPISNHLYFYWYRQILGQKVEFLVSFYNNEISEKSEIFDDQFSVERPDGSNFTLKIRSTKLEDSAMYFCASKTSGTDTQYFGPGTRLTVL.